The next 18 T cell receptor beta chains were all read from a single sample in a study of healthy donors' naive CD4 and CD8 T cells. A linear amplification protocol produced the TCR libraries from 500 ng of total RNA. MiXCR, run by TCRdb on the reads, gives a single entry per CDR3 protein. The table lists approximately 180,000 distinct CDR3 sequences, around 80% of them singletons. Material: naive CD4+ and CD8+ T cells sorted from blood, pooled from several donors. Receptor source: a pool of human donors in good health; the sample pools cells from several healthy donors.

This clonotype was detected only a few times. Here the CDR3 DNA reads TGTGCCATCAGCACCACGTCCGGGCACCAAGCTTTCTTT. Protein sequence: CAISTTSGHQAFF. This chain links TRBV10-3 with TRBJ1-1; D is unresolved. Trimming took 6 bases from V and 9 from J, leaving 17 bases between them. CDR3 length equals 13 residues. CDR1 is ENHRY, CDR2 SYGVKD, per germline.

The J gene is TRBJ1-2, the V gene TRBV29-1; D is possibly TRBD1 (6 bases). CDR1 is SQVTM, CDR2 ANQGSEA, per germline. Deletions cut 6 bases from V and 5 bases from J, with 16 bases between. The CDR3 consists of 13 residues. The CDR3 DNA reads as TGCAGCGTAGAGAAGGACAGTCTTTATGGCTACACCTTC. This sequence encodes CSVEKDSLYGYTF.

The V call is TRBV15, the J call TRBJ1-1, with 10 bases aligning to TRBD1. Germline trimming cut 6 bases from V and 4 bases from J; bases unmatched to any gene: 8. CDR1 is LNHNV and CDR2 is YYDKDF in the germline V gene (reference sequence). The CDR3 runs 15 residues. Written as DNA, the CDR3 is TGTGCCACCAGACGGGAGAGGGACAGGGGCACTGAAGCTTTCTTT. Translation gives CATRRERDRGTEAFF.

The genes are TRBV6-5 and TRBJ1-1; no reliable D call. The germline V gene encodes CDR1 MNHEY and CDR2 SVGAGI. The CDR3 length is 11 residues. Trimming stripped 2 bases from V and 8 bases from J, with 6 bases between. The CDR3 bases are TGTGCCAGCAGTTACGGGGTGGAAGCTTTCTTT. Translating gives CASSYGVEAFF.

The CDR3 coding sequence is TGTGCCAGCAGGAACCCCATGAACACTGAAGCTTTCTTT. This translates into CASRNPMNTEAFF. The chain employs TRBV2 and TRBJ1-1; no definite D call. V dropped 6 bases and J dropped 0 bases, with 8 bases sitting between them. CDR1 is SNHLY and CDR2 is FYNNEI in the germline V gene. There are 13 residues in the CDR3. The whole variable domain, filled in from reference TRBV2 and TRBJ1-1, reads EPEVTQTPSHQVTQMGQEVILRCVPISNHLYFYWYRQILGQKVEFLVSFYNNEISEKSEIFDDQFSVERPDGSNFTLKIRSTKLEDSAMYFCASRNPMNTEAFFGQGTRLTVV.

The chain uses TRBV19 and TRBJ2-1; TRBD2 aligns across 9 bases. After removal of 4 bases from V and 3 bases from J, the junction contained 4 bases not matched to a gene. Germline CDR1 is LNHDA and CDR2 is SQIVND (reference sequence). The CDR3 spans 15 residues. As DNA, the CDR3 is TGTGCCAGTAGTACGCTAGCGGGAAGCTACAATGAGCAGTTCTTC. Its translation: CASSTLAGSYNEQFF. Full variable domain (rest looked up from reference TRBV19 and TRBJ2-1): DGGITQSPKYLFRKEGQNVTLSCEQNLNHDAMYWYRQDPGQGLRLIYYSQIVNDFQKGDIAEGYSVSREKKESFPLTVTSAQKNPTAFYLCASSTLAGSYNEQFFGPGTRLTVL.

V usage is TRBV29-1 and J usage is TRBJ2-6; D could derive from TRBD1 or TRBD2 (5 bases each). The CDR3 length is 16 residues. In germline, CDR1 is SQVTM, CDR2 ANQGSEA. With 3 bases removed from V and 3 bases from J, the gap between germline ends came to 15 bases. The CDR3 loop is CSVESPGPLGANVLTF. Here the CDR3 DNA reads TGCAGCGTTGAGTCTCCGGGACCTCTTGGGGCCAACGTCCTGACTTTC.

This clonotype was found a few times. CDR3 amino acids: CAWIGQAGATEAFF. CDR3 DNA sequence: TGTGCCTGGATAGGGCAAGCGGGGGCCACTGAAGCTTTCTTT. The V call is TRBV30, the J call TRBJ1-1; a possible D gene is TRBD1 (6 bases). Germline V gene lookup returns CDR1 GTSNPN and CDR2 SVGIG (reference sequence). This CDR3 region has 14 residues. Trimming shortened V by 4 bases and J by 4 bases, and 16 bases separated the two germline ends.

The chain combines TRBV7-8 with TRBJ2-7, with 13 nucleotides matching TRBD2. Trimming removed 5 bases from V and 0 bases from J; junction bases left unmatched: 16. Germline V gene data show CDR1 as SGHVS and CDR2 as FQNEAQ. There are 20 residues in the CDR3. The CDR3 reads CASSQRFRLAGGPSSYEQYF. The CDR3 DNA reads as TGTGCCAGCAGCCAGCGGTTCCGACTAGCGGGAGGTCCAAGCTCCTACGAGCAGTACTTC. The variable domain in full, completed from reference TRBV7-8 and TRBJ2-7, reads GAGVSQSPRYKVAKRGQDVALRCDPISGHVSLFWYQQALGQGPEFLTYFQNEAQLDKSGLPSDRFFAERPEGSVSTLKIQRTQQEDSAVYLCASSQRFRLAGGPSSYEQYFGPGTRLTVT.

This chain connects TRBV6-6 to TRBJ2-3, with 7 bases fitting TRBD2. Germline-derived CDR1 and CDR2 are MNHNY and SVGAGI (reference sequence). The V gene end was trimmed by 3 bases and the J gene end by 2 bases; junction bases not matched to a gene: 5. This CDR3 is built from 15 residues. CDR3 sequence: CASSYSLADTDTQYF. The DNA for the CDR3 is TGTGCCAGCAGTTATAGCCTAGCGGACACAGATACGCAGTATTTT.

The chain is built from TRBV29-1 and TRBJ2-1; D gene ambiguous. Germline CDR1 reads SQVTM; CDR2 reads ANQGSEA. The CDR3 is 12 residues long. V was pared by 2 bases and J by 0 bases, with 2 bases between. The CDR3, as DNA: TGCAGCGTTGAACCCTCCTACAATGAGCAGTTCTTC. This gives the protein CSVEPSYNEQFF.

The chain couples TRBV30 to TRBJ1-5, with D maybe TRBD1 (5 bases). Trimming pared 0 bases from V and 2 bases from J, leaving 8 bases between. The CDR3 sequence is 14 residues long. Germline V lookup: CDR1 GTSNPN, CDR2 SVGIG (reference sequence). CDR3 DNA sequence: TGTGCCTGGAGTGTAAGAGGGGGCAATCAGCCCCAGCATTTT. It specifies CAWSVRGGNQPQHF.

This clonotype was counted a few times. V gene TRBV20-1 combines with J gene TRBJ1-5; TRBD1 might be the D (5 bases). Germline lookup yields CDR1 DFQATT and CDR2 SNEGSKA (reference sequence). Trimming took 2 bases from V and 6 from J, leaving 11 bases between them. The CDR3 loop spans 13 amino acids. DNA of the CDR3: TGCAGTGCTAGAAGGGGCGCAGGTCAGCCCCAGCATTTT. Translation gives CSARRGAGQPQHF.

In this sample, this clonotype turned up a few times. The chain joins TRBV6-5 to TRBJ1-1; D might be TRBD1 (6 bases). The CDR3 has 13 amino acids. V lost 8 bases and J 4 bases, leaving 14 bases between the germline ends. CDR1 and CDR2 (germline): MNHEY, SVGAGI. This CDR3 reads CASGLGALTEAFF. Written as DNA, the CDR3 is TGTGCCAGCGGTTTGGGGGCACTCACTGAAGCTTTCTTT.

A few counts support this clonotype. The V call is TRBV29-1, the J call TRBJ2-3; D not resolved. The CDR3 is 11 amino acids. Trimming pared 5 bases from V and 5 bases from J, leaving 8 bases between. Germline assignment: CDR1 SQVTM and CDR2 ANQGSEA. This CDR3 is CSVLKGDTQYF. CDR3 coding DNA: TGCAGCGTTCTCAAGGGAGATACGCAGTATTTT.

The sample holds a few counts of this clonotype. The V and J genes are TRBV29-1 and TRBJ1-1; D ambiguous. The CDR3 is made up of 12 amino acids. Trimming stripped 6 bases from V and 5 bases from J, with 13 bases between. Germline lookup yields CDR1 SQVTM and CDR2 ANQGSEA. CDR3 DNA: TGCAGCGTCCGAACGGGGTTTACTGAAGCTTTCTTT. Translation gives CSVRTGFTEAFF.

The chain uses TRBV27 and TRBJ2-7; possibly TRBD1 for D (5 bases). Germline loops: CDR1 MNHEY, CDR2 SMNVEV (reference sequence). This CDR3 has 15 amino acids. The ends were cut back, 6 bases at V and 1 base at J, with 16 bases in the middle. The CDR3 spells CASRLGPTTSYEQYF. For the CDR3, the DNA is TGTGCCAGCAGACTGGGGCCTACTACGTCCTACGAGCAGTACTTC.

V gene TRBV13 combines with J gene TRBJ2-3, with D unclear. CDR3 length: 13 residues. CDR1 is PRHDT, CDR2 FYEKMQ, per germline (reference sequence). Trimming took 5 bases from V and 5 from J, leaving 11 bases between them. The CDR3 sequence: CASSGYWEDTQYF. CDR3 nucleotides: TGTGCCAGCAGCGGCTACTGGGAAGATACGCAGTATTTT. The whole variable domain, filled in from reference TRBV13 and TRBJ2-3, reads AAGVIQSPRHLIKEKRETATLKCYPIPRHDTVYWYQQGPGQDPQFLISFYEKMQSDKGSIPDRFSAQQFSDYHSELNMSSLELGDSALYFCASSGYWEDTQYFGPGTRLTVL.